The 23 T cell receptor beta chains given below trace back to one sample, sequenced in a study of blood T cell repertoires in COVID-19. Libraries were prepared by immunoSEQ multiplex PCR; TCRdb keeps only in-frame clonotypes and omits some of them. The sample records approximately 220,000 clones, about four fifths being singletons. The sample taken for sequencing was peripheral blood. All receptors come from a woman in her 40s with active or convalescent COVID-19.

V usage is TRBV19 and J usage is TRBJ2-2; unclear D gene. The CDR3 contains 13 residues. From germline, CDR1 is LNHDA and CDR2 SQIVND (reference sequence). Deletions cut 9 bases from V and 1 base from J, with 9 bases between. CDR3 in DNA: TGTGCCAGCTCCATAGTGAACACCGGGGAGCTGTTTTTT. Translated, it gives CASSIVNTGELFF.

The chain employs TRBV9 and TRBJ2-7; 9 bases agree with TRBD1. CDR3 length: 15 residues. V was pared by 3 bases and J by 5 bases, with 9 bases of the junction left unmatched. The germline CDR1 and CDR2 sequences are SGDLS and YYNGEE. The CDR3 spells CASSATGTGSDEQYF. In DNA, the CDR3 is TGTGCCAGCAGCGCAACCGGGACAGGGTCGGACGAGCAGTACTTC.

This clone has just one count. V and J are TRBV27 and TRBJ2-7, with 12 bases aligning to TRBD1. This CDR3 region has 15 residues. The trim removed 2 bases at V and 5 bases at J, leaving 4 bases unmatched. Per the germline V gene, CDR1 is MNHEY and CDR2 is SMNVEV (reference sequence). The DNA of the CDR3 is TGTGCCAGCAGTTTAGCCGGGACAGGGGGCAACGAGCAGTACTTC. This gives the protein CASSLAGTGGNEQYF.

This chain joins TRBV7-2 and TRBJ1-2, with D possibly TRBD1 on 6 matching bases. CDR1 is SGHTA, CDR2 FQGNSA, per germline. V was trimmed by 1 base and J by 4 bases, leaving 10 bases between them. The CDR3 is made up of 14 amino acids. CDR3 nucleotides: TGTGCCAGCAGCTTAGAAACAGGGACCTATGGCTACACCTTC. It codes for CASSLETGTYGYTF. The variable domain in full, with the rest retrieved from reference TRBV7-2 and TRBJ1-2, is GAGVSQSPSNKVTEKGKDVELRCDPISGHTALYWYRQSLGQGLEFLIYFQGNSAPDKSGLPSDRFSAERTGGSVSTLTIQRTQQEDSAVYLCASSLETGTYGYTFGSGTRLTVV.

This rearrangement joins TRBV24-1 to TRBJ2-5; 7 nucleotides line up with TRBD1. The germline V gene has CDR1 KGHDR and CDR2 SFDVKD. This CDR3 spans 17 amino acids. Trimming cost V 2 bases and J 2 bases; bases outside gene matches: 10. CDR3 DNA sequence: TGTGCCACCAGTGATTGGGGTCGGATGACAGGGCAAGAGACCCAGTACTTC. This gives the protein CATSDWGRMTGQETQYF.

The chain combines TRBV5-1 with TRBJ1-2; a weak D match, TRBD1 (6 bases). Trimming took 7 bases from V and 3 from J, leaving 19 bases between them. The CDR3 sequence is 15 residues long. CDR1 and CDR2 from the germline V gene are SGHRS and YFSETQ. The CDR3 DNA reads TGCGCCAGCTCGCCAGGACAGCTTGGTGACTATGGCTACACCTTC. Translated: CASSPGQLGDYGYTF.

V is TRBV12-3 or TRBV12-4 and J is TRBJ2-3; possible D gene TRBD2, 6 bases. The CDR3 covers 13 residues. Trimming left V 7 bases short and J 4 bases short, with 12 bases between. The CDR3: CASMGEVADTQYF. CDR3 nucleotide sequence: TGTGCCAGCATGGGGGAGGTGGCAGATACGCAGTATTTT.

This clone came up a few times. J is TRBJ2-3 and V is TRBV19; 8 bases are a match to TRBD1. The junction had 6 bases not matched to a gene; V was cut back by 7 bases and J by 0 bases. The CDR3 extends over 15 amino acids. Germline CDR1 LNHDA, CDR2 SQIVND (reference sequence). The CDR3 sequence: CASKRRTGSTDTQYF. The DNA for the CDR3 is TGTGCCAGTAAAAGGAGGACAGGGAGCACAGATACGCAGTATTTT.

J is TRBJ2-7 and V is TRBV7-9; the match to TRBD1 covers 7 bases. V dropped 5 bases and J dropped 1; count of bases not matched to a gene: 5. The CDR3 contains 14 residues. Germline CDR1 reads SEHNR; CDR2 reads FQNEAQ (reference sequence). The CDR3, as DNA: TGTGCCAGCAGCCTGTGGGACAGTTCCTACGAGCAGTACTTC. Translation: CASSLWDSSYEQYF.

The J gene is TRBJ1-1, the V gene TRBV6-1; no clear D gene. The CDR3 length is 12 residues. Trimming took off 2 bases at V and 6 bases at J, with 7 bases between the two ends. Germline V gives CDR1 MNHNS, CDR2 SASEGT. For the CDR3, the DNA is TGTGCCAGCAGTGAAAGTAGAGCTGAAGCTTTCTTT. This codes for CASSESRAEAFF.

This clone was found once. The chain has TRBV2 and TRBJ1-1, with 10 bases identical to TRBD1. The V segment lost 2 bases and the J segment 5 bases; nucleotides outside the gene matches: 8. CDR1 is SNHLY, CDR2 FYNNEI, per germline. This CDR3 is built from 16 residues. The CDR3 sequence is CASSEIQGTGATEAFF. The CDR3 nucleotides are TGTGCCAGCAGTGAAATACAAGGGACAGGGGCTACTGAAGCTTTCTTT.

The J gene is TRBJ2-3, the V gene TRBV2, with TRBD1 identical over 9 bases. The CDR3 contains 17 residues. Trimming removed 3 bases from V and 2 bases from J; junction bases left unmatched: 9. CDR1 and CDR2 (germline): SNHLY, FYNNEI. Here the CDR3 DNA reads TGTGCCAGCAGTGATCCGACAGGGGGGAGAGACACAGATACGCAGTATTTT. Translating it yields CASSDPTGGRDTDTQYF.

This rearrangement joins TRBV5-1 to TRBJ2-1, with D maybe TRBD2 (7 bases). This CDR3 region has 17 residues. CDR1 and CDR2 from the germline V gene are SGHRS and YFSETQ. Trimming removed 4 bases from V and 2 bases from J, with 19 bases in between. CDR3: CASSPQVGGPAYNEQFF. As DNA, the CDR3 is TGCGCCAGCAGCCCTCAGGTGGGGGGGCCGGCCTACAATGAGCAGTTCTTC. The full variable domain, its missing parts supplied by reference TRBV5-1 and TRBJ2-1, is KAGVTQTPRYLIKTRGQQVTLSCSPISGHRSVSWYQQTPGQGLQFLFEYFSETQRNKGNFPGRFSGRQFSNSRSEMNVSTLELGDSALYLCASSPQVGGPAYNEQFFGPGTRLTVL.

This clone was observed a handful of times. The chain links TRBV2 to TRBJ2-5, with D tentatively TRBD2 (6 bases). The germline V gene encodes CDR1 SNHLY and CDR2 FYNNEI. The V gene lost 11 bases and the J gene lost 5 bases, with 21 bases spanning the gap. The CDR3 length is 14 residues. CDR3 protein: CASNPGTADETQYF. The CDR3 nucleotides read TGTGCCTCCAACCCCGGGACTGCCGACGAGACCCAGTACTTC. Full variable domain (remainder filled in from reference TRBV2 and TRBJ2-5): EPEVTQTPSHQVTQMGQEVILRCVPISNHLYFYWYRQILGQKVEFLVSFYNNEISEKSEIFDDQFSVERPDGSNFTLKIRSTKLEDSAMYFCASNPGTADETQYFGPGTRLLVL.

The chain carries TRBV2 and TRBJ1-5, with 8 nucleotides matching TRBD1. V was pared by 6 bases and J by 3 bases, with 10 bases of the junction left unmatched. This CDR3 region has 16 residues. CDR1 and CDR2 from the germline V gene are SNHLY and FYNNEI. Here the CDR3 DNA reads TGTGCCAGCAGGTCCAGACAGGGGTGGTCCAATCAGCCCCAGCATTTT. Translated, it gives CASRSRQGWSNQPQHF.

V usage is TRBV3-1 (or the pseudogene TRBV3-2) and J usage is TRBJ1-5, with a weak D call TRBD1 (6 bases). Germline V lookup: CDR1 LGHDT, CDR2 YNNKEL (reference sequence). This CDR3 region has 17 residues. The ends were cut back, 3 bases at V and 9 bases at J, with 24 bases in the middle. The CDR3 bases are TGTGCCAGCAGCCAGGATGGGGGGGGCGCAGATGGGCGGCCCCAGCATTTT. This gives the protein CASSQDGGGADGRPQHF.

The chain has TRBV11-2 and TRBJ1-2; unclear D gene. Germline V gives CDR1 SGHAT, CDR2 FQNNGV. This CDR3 spans 12 amino acids. Trimming shortened V by 4 bases and J by 4 bases, and 7 bases separated the two germline ends. CDR3 nucleotides: TGTGCCAGCAGCTCGCTGAGCTATGGCTACACCTTC. It codes for CASSSLSYGYTF.

The chain links TRBV25-1 to TRBJ1-2; D gene ambiguous. V was trimmed by 4 bases and J by 4 bases, leaving 13 bases between them. CDR1 is MGHDK and CDR2 is SYGVNS in the germline V gene. There are 14 residues in the CDR3. CDR3 DNA sequence: TGTGCCAGCAGTGTTGCCGGGTCCGGCTATGGCTACACCTTC. Translated: CASSVAGSGYGYTF.

The chain joins TRBV9 to TRBJ2-7, with TRBD2 identical over 13 bases. J lost 7 bases, V lost 4 bases, and 8 bases had no gene match. The length of the CDR3 is 15 residues. Germline CDR1 and CDR2: SGDLS and YYNGEE. The CDR3 DNA is TGTGCCAGCAGCTCCGGACTAGCGGGAGCGGGAGAGCAGTACTTC. It is translated as CASSSGLAGAGEQYF.

The chain carries TRBV28 and TRBJ2-3, with TRBD1 matching 11 bases. J was trimmed by 3 bases and V by 6 bases; bases with no gene match: 8. Per germline, CDR1 MDHEN and CDR2 SYDVKM. CDR3 size: 16 residues. The CDR3 DNA follows: TGTGCCAGCAGCAACGGACAGGGGGCGCTTACAGATACGCAGTATTTT. It encodes CASSNGQGALTDTQYF.

The V and J genes are TRBV6-4 and TRBJ1-1; 11 positions agree with TRBD1. From germline, CDR1 is MRHNA and CDR2 SNTAGT. The CDR3 loop spans 15 amino acids. V lost 6 bases, J lost 0 bases, and 3 bases stayed unmatched. This CDR3 is CASSRDRGMNTEAFF. The CDR3 DNA is TGTGCCAGCAGCCGGGACAGGGGGATGAACACTGAAGCTTTCTTT.

This clone was counted once. Distinct nucleotide sequences in the sample also encode this CDR3. The chain is built from TRBV11-2 and TRBJ1-6, with TRBD1 as a possible D gene (5 bases). V lost 1 base, J lost 10 bases, and 14 bases lay in between. CDR1 is SGHAT, CDR2 FQNNGV, per germline. The CDR3 contains 15 residues. The CDR3 coding sequence is TGTGCCAGCAGCTTAGTTCAGGGTTTAGGCTCACCCCTCCACTTT. Its translation: CASSLVQGLGSPLHF. Complete variable domain (other parts from reference TRBV11-2 and TRBJ1-6): EAGVAQSPRYKIIEKRQSVAFWCNPISGHATLYWYQQILGQGPKLLIQFQNNGVVDDSQLPKDRFSAERLKGVDSTLKIQPAKLEDSAVYLCASSLVQGLGSPLHFGNGTRLTVT.

The V and J genes are TRBV11-2 and TRBJ2-1, with TRBD2 as a possible D gene (6 bases). Trimming pared 7 bases from V and 7 bases from J, leaving 17 bases between. This CDR3 region has 14 residues. Looked up from germline, CDR1 is SGHAT and CDR2 is FQNNGV. CDR3 region: CASTIVSGANEQFF. In DNA form, the CDR3 reads TGTGCCAGCACCATAGTATCGGGAGCAAATGAGCAGTTCTTC.